These 3 T cell receptor beta chains share one sample of origin, sequenced in a study of blood T cells in healthy people across ages. Combining a sample-barcoded 5' primer with a J-beta primer mix, a second PCR ran for roughly 7 to 12 cycles. TCRdb re-derived calls from the 5' RACE reads in MiXCR, one entry per CDR3 protein. The sample contains under 800,000 distinct CDR3 sequences, 20% to 25% of which appear only once. Specimen: blood. The receptors were sampled from a man between 65 and 85 years old in good health.

This clonotype has only a few counts. The CDR3 spells CASSPQGRKGANVLTF. In DNA form, the CDR3 reads TGTGCCAGCAGCCCCCAGGGTCGGAAGGGGGCCAACGTCCTGACTTTC. This sequence joins TRBV7-3 and TRBJ2-6; TRBD1 might be the D (5 bases). CDR1 SGHTA and CDR2 FQGTGA come from the germline V gene. Trimming stripped 5 bases from V and 4 bases from J, with 15 bases between. The CDR3 loop spans 16 amino acids.

This clonotype was seen many times. The chain carries TRBV20-1 and TRBJ2-1, with 13 bases identical to TRBD2. Looked up from germline, CDR1 is DFQATT and CDR2 is SNEGSKA (reference sequence). V lost 0 bases and J lost 3; bases outside the gene matches: 5. CDR3 length equals 17 residues. In nucleotides, the CDR3 is TGCAGTGCTAGAGATATGACTAGCGGGAGGATCTACAATGAGCAGTTCTTC. This gives the protein CSARDMTSGRIYNEQFF.

A few counts support this clonotype. The chain recombines TRBV7-2 with TRBJ2-4; 8 bases agree with TRBD2. V gave up 3 bases and J gave up 2 bases; unmatched junction bases: 3. CDR1 is SGHTA and CDR2 is FQGNSA in the germline V gene. The CDR3 covers 15 residues. The CDR3 DNA is TGTGCCAGCAGCTTCAGCGGGAGTCCCAAAAACATTCAGTACTTC. It translates to CASSFSGSPKNIQYF.